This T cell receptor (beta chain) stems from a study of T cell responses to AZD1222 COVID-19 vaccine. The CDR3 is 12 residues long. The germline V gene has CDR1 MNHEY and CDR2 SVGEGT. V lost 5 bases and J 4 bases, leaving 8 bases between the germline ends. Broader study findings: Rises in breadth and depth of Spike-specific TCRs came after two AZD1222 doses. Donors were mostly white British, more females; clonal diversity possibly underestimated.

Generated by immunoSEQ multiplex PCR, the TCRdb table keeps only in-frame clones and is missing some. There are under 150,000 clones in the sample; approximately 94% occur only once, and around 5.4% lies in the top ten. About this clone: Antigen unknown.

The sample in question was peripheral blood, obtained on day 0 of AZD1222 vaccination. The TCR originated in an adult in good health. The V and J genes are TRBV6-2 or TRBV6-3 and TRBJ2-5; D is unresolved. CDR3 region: CASSQAGETQYF. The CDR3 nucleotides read TGTGCCAGCAGTCAAGCCGGAGAGACCCAGTACTTC.